Listed below are T cell receptor beta chains from one sample, sequenced in a study of identical twins. Each CDR3 protein gets one entry after TCRdb re-called the 5' RACE reads with MiXCR. Among some 330,000 distinct CDR3 sequences listed, roughly 9% were seen once. The sequenced material came from naive T cells sorted from blood. The origin of the receptors is a woman between 50 and 59 years old in good health. Each CDR3 is given without its conserved first and last residue.

length,V,J,CDR3
14,TRBV7-9,TRBJ1-3,ASSLDFRDRENTIY
9,TRBV28,TRBJ2-5,AMGQQETQY
10,TRBV12-3/TRBV12-4,TRBJ1-6,ASSQGRSPLH
11,TRBV20-1,TRBJ2-2,SASSVAGEKLF
17,TRBV2,TRBJ2-5,ARSDGGWADTISGETQY
12,TRBV5-1,TRBJ1-1,ASSSGQGAAEAF
11,TRBV20-1,TRBJ2-2,SAGRRGTGELF
9,TRBV28,TRBJ2-1,ASRGLSEQF
11,TRBV9,TRBJ1-6,ASRGDGISPLH
11,TRBV12-3/TRBV12-4,TRBJ1-2,ASSPRGERGYT
10,TRBV11-2,TRBJ1-4,ASSLDGEKLF
14,TRBV3-1,TRBJ1-2,ASSQVRGGTNYGYT
14,TRBV12-3/TRBV12-4,TRBJ2-5,ASSLAVRGTRGSQY
14,TRBV29-1,TRBJ2-7,SVGLIGGQSSYEQY
14,TRBV5-1,TRBJ2-2,ASSPQLAGSTGELF
11,TRBV4-1,TRBJ1-1,ASSQNALAEAF
12,TRBV25-1,TRBJ2-1,ASSELFRKNEQF
15,TRBV7-9,TRBJ1-5,ASSLAAGQGVNQPQH
12,TRBV28,TRBJ2-2,ASKLIQVTGELF
10,TRBV12-3/TRBV12-4,TRBJ1-2,ASVGQTYGYT
9,TRBV23-1,TRBJ1-4,ASDSNEKLF
14,TRBV5-1,TRBJ2-1,ASSRTGPSSYNEQF
13,TRBV5-1,TRBJ2-3,ASSLEGVNTDTQY
11,TRBV6-6,TRBJ1-2,ASIRGPNYGYT
14,TRBV20-1,TRBJ2-1,SARDLREPAYNEQF
14,TRBV4-1,TRBJ2-1,ASSPGLAGWYNEQF
12,TRBV7-8,TRBJ1-1,ASSEPRDNTEAF
10,TRBV10-2,TRBJ2-2,ASSESPGELF
13,TRBV5-1,TRBJ2-1,ASSPAGVVYNEQF
12,TRBV7-9,TRBJ2-1,ASSFRGLADEQF
13,TRBV3-1,TRBJ2-1,ASSHFASGRDEQF
7,TRBV20-1,TRBJ2-7,RPLYEQY
13,TRBV29-1,TRBJ2-4,SVAMDSRRQNIQY
9,TRBV12-3/TRBV12-4,TRBJ2-7,ASARTYEQY
15,TRBV12-3/TRBV12-4,TRBJ1-6,ASGAKDRGRFNSPLH
12,TRBV4-1,TRBJ2-7,ASSQDRGSYEQY
12,TRBV29-1,TRBJ2-1,SVEEGDVSGRWF
18,TRBV5-1,TRBJ1-3,ASSIFPGHWLSLSGNTIY
11,TRBV20-1,TRBJ2-2,SASLSPTGELF
11,TRBV6-5,TRBJ2-1,ASMGGGRVEQF
11,TRBV7-2,TRBJ2-1,ASSKRSAYEQF
12,TRBV5-6,TRBJ2-4,ASSLAGLGDIQY
14,TRBV7-9,TRBJ2-4,ASSPRLAGAKNIQY
13,TRBV7-9,TRBJ2-7,ASSLAVRDPYEQY
12,TRBV7-8,TRBJ2-1,ASSPSPWGGEQF
13,TRBV10-1,TRBJ2-7,ASSASDRGPYEQY
11,TRBV12-3/TRBV12-4,TRBJ2-4,ASSGSFKNIQY
13,TRBV12-5,TRBJ2-1,ASGSNSELGTEQF
12,TRBV25-1,NA,ASSDHPFINEQY